This T cell receptor (beta chain) was sequenced for a study of blood T cell repertoires in COVID-19. Study information: Sources were T cells, B-cell-depleted T cells, or PBMCs; the material itself was cDNA or gDNA.

Germline loops: CDR1 PRHDT, CDR2 FYEKMQ (reference sequence). V lost 4 bases to trimming and J lost 5 bases, with 17 bases between them. The CDR3 extends over 15 amino acids. This clone was seen a single time. Original handling: Counts of nucleated cells, estimated from reference gene primer amplification, were obtained. Generated by immunoSEQ multiplex PCR, the TCRdb table keeps only in-frame clones and is missing some. The V and J calls and clone size are taken from that table; D and trimming were inferred from the DNA. The table shows 90,000 to 120,000 clones, with approximately 88% occurring only once.

This TCR was recovered from a human donor in a cohort sampled during active COVID-19. The chain carries TRBV13 and TRBJ2-5, with D maybe TRBD2 (5 bases). Material: peripheral blood. This CDR3 is CASSSLGEIGETQYF. In DNA form, the CDR3 reads TGTGCCAGCAGCTCCCTCGGGGAGATCGGTGAGACCCAGTACTTC.